This T cell receptor (beta chain) originates from a study of response to subunit inactivated influenza vaccine. Study-level points and caveats: The authors offered the suggestion that each seasonal influenza vaccination recruits few new T cells.

TCRdb reanalysed the RT-PCR reads using MiXCR and keeps one entry per CDR3 protein. The table includes about 300,000 distinct CDR3 sequences, around a fifth detected once. J was trimmed by 7 bases and V by 10 bases; bases with no gene match: 15. From germline, CDR1 is SGHRS and CDR2 YFSETQ. The CDR3 has 15 residues. Comment on this clonotype: What it recognizes is unknown.

The sample was PBMCs from blood, taken about 20 months after vaccination. The V gene is TRBV5-1, the J gene TRBJ2-4; 9 nucleotides line up with TRBD1. This sequence originates from a man aged 50 to 69 who received an inactivated influenza vaccine. The CDR3 loop is CALGTGFSLRNIQYF. The CDR3 bases are TGCGCCCTGGGGACAGGGTTTTCCCTCAGGAACATTCAGTACTTC.